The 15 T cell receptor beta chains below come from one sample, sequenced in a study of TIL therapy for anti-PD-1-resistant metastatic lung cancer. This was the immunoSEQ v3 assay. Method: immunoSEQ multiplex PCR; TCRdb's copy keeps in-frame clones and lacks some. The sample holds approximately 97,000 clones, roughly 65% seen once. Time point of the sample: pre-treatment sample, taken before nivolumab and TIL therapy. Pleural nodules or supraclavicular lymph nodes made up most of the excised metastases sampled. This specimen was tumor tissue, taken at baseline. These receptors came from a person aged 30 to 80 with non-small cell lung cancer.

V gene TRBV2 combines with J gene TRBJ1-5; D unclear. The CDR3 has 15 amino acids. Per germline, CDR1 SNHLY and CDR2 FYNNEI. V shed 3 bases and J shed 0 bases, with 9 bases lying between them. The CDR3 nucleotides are TGTGCCAGCAGTGACCTATTGGATAGCAATCAGCCCCAGCATTTT. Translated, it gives CASSDLLDSNQPQHF.

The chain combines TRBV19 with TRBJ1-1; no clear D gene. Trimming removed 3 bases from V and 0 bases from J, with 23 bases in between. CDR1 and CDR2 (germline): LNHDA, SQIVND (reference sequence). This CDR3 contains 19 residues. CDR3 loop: CASSITLSFLGRMNTEAFF. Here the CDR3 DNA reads TGTGCCAGTAGTATCACGTTGTCATTCCTAGGACGGATGAACACTGAAGCTTTCTTT.

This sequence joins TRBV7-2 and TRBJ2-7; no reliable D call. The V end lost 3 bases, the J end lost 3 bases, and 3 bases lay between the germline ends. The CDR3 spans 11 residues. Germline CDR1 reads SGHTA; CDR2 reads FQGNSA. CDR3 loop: CASSLNYEQYF. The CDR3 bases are TGTGCCAGCAGCTTGAACTACGAGCAGTACTTC.

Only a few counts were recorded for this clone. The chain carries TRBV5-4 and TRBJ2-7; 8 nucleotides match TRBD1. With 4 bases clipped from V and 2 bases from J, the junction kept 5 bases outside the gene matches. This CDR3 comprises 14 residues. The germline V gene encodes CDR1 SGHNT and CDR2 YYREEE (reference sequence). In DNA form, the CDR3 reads TGTGCCAGCAGCAAGACAGGGGTGGCCTACGAGCAGTACTTC. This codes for CASSKTGVAYEQYF. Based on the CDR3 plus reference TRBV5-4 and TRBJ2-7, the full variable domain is ETGVTQSPTHLIKTRGQQVTLRCSSQSGHNTVSWYQQALGQGPQFIFQYYREEENGRGNFPPRFSGLQFPNYSSELNVNALELDDSALYLCASSKTGVAYEQYFGPGTRLTVT.

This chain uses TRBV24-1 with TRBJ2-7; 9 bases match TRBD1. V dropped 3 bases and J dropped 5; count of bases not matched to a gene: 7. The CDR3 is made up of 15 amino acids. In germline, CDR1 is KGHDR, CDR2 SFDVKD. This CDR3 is CATSDTRQGVHEQYF. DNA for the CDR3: TGTGCCACCAGTGATACCAGACAGGGGGTCCACGAGCAGTACTTC.

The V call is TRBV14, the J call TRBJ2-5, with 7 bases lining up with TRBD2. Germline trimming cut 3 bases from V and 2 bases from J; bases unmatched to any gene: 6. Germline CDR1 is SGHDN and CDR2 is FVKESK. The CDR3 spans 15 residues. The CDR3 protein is CASSQSTSAQETQYF. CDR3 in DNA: TGTGCCAGCAGCCAGAGTACTAGCGCTCAAGAGACCCAGTACTTC.

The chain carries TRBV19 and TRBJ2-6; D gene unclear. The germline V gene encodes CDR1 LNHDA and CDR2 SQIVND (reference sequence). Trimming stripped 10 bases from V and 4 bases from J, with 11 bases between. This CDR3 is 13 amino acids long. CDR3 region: CATPSAGANVLTF. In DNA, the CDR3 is TGTGCCACCCCGTCAGCGGGGGCCAACGTCCTGACTTTC.

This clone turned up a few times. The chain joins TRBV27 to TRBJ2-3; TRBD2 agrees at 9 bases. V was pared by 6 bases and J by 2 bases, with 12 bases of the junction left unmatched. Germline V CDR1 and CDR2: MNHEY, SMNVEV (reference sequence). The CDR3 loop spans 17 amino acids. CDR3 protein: CASRSDGLASLTDTQYF. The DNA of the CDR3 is TGTGCCAGCAGATCAGACGGACTAGCGTCGCTCACAGATACGCAGTATTTT.

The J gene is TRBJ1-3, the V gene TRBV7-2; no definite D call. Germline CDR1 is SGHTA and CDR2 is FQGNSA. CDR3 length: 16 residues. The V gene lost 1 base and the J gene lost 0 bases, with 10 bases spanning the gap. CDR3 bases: TGTGCCAGCAGCTTAGGACCCAGCTCCTCTGGAAACACCATATATTTT. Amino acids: CASSLGPSSSGNTIYF.

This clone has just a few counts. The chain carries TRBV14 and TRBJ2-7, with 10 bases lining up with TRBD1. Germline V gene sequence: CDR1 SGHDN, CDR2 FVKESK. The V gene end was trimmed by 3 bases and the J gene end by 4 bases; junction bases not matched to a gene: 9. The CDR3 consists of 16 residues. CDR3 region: CASSQTGTGVNYEQYF. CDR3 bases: TGTGCCAGCAGCCAGACCGGGACAGGGGTTAATTACGAGCAGTACTTC.

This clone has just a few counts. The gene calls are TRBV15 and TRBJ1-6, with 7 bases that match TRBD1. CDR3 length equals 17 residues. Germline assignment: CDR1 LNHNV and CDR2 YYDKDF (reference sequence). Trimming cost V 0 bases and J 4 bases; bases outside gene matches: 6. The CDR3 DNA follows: TGTGCCACCAGCAGAGATCACAAGACAGGGTATAATTCACCCCTCCACTTT. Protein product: CATSRDHKTGYNSPLHF.

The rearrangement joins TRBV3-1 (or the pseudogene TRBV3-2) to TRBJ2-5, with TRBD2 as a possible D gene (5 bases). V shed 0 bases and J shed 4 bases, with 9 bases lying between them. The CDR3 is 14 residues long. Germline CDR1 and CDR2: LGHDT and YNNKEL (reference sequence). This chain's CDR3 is CASSQDGDGETQYF. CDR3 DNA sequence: TGTGCCAGCAGCCAAGACGGGGATGGAGAGACCCAGTACTTC.

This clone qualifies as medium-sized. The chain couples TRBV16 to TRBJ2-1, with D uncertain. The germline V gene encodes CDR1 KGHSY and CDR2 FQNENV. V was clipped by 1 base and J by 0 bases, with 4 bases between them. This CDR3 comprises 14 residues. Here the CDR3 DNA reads TGTGCCAGCAGCCAATTTGCCTCCTACAATGAGCAGTTCTTC. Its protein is CASSQFASYNEQFF.

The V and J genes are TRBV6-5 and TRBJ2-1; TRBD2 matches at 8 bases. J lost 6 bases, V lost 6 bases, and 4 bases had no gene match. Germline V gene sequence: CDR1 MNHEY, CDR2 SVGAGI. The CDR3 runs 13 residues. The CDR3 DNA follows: TGTGCCAGCAGCCGGACTAGCCGCAATGAGCAGTTCTTC. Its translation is CASSRTSRNEQFF.

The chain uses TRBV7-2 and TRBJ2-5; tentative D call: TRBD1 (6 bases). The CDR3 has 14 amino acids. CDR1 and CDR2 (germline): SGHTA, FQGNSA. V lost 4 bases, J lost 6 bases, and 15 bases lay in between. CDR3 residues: CASSWLDRFKTQYF. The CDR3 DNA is TGTGCCAGCAGCTGGCTCGACAGGTTTAAGACCCAGTACTTC.